Following are 18 T cell receptor beta chains from one sample sequenced in a study of blood T cell repertoires in COVID-19. The repertoire was sequenced with immunoSEQ multiplex PCR; TCRdb's copy has only in-frame clones and lacks some. Of 260,000 or so clones in the sample, 83% are singletons; the top ten hold about 3.6%. Sequenced input: PBMCs or T cells enriched from blood (not recorded which). Receptor source: a woman in her 40s who had been exposed to COVID-19.

The chain couples TRBV4-2 to TRBJ2-1, with 13 bases that match TRBD2. The V and J ends lost 0 bases and 9 bases, in that order; junction bases with no gene match: 11. Germline CDR1 and CDR2: LGHNA and YNFKEQ. The CDR3 has 18 residues. CDR3 in amino acids: CASSQDAGLAGIDGEQFF. DNA for the CDR3: TGTGCCAGCAGCCAAGATGCGGGACTAGCGGGGATCGACGGTGAGCAGTTCTTC.

V and J are TRBV6-5 and TRBJ1-3; D gene ambiguous. Trimming took 0 bases from V and 5 from J, leaving 8 bases between them. CDR3 length: 14 amino acids. Germline-derived CDR1 and CDR2 are MNHEY and SVGAGI. Here the CDR3 DNA reads TGTGCCAGCAGTTACTCATCTGCGAGAAACACCATATATTTT. It specifies CASSYSSARNTIYF.

This chain uses TRBV27 with TRBJ2-3; TRBD1 might be the D (5 bases). The CDR3 is made up of 15 amino acids. Germline V gene lookup returns CDR1 MNHEY and CDR2 SMNVEV (reference sequence). Between the trimmed V and J ends, which lost 6 bases and 4 bases, there was a span of 17 bases. The DNA of the CDR3 is TGTGCCAGCAGCCCGCTCGCCAGGGTCGCAGATACGCAGTATTTT. This sequence encodes CASSPLARVADTQYF.

The V and J genes are TRBV10-3 and TRBJ2-2; D may be TRBD1 (6 bases). Trimming shortened V by 3 bases and J by 5 bases, and 10 bases separated the two germline ends. The CDR3 length is 14 residues. CDR1 and CDR2 from the germline V gene are ENHRY and SYGVKD. The CDR3 DNA reads TGTGCCATCAGTGAAAACAGGGATACCGGGGAGCTGTTTTTT. It encodes CAISENRDTGELFF.

The chain couples TRBV5-1 to TRBJ2-5; D perhaps matches TRBD2 (5 bases). Germline lookup yields CDR1 SGHRS and CDR2 YFSETQ. This CDR3 comprises 13 residues. Trimming pared 0 bases from V and 13 bases from J, leaving 16 bases between. This CDR3 is CASSLELGSPVYF. The CDR3 region has the DNA TGCGCCAGCAGCTTGGAACTAGGGAGCCCAGTGTACTTC.

This rearrangement joins TRBV7-2 to TRBJ2-4; 7 nucleotides line up with TRBD1. This CDR3 comprises 14 residues. Germline CDR1 is SGHTA and CDR2 is FQGNSA. V was pared by 5 bases and J by 7 bases, with 8 bases of the junction left unmatched. The CDR3 spells CASSPHRGGNIQYF. The CDR3 nucleotides are TGTGCCAGCAGCCCTCACAGGGGTGGGAACATTCAGTACTTC. The complete variable domain, with remaining parts taken from reference TRBV7-2 and TRBJ2-4, reads GAGVSQSPSNKVTEKGKDVELRCDPISGHTALYWYRQSLGQGLEFLIYFQGNSAPDKSGLPSDRFSAERTGGSVSTLTIQRTQQEDSAVYLCASSPHRGGNIQYFGAGTRLSVL.

The chain carries TRBV6-1 and TRBJ2-5; TRBD2 matches at 10 bases. CDR3 length: 16 amino acids. V lost 3 bases to trimming and J lost 4 bases; unmatched junction nucleotides: 8. Per the germline V gene, CDR1 is MNHNS and CDR2 is SASEGT. The CDR3 DNA reads as TGTGCCAGCAGTGATCCCGCTAGCGGGGGTAGAGAGACCCAGTACTTC. Translating it yields CASSDPASGGRETQYF.

This clone was seen a handful of times. This chain links TRBV6-4 with TRBJ1-4, with D maybe TRBD1 (5 bases). With 6 bases removed from V and 6 bases from J, the gap between germline ends came to 17 bases. The germline V gene has CDR1 MRHNA and CDR2 SNTAGT. This CDR3 is 15 amino acids long. The CDR3 protein is CASSLRRGGDEKLFF. CDR3 DNA sequence: TGTGCCAGCAGCCTCAGGAGGGGAGGGGATGAAAAACTGTTTTTT.

The chain links TRBV27 to TRBJ1-3, with D uncertain. The CDR3 is made up of 18 amino acids. From germline, CDR1 is MNHEY and CDR2 SMNVEV (reference sequence). Trimming removed 8 bases at V and 3 bases at J, with 26 bases between. The CDR3 loop reads CASPTPGSRVLGGNTIYF. The CDR3 DNA sequence: TGTGCCAGCCCTACTCCCGGCAGCCGGGTTCTCGGTGGAAACACCATATATTTT.

This clone was detected only a few times. The rearrangement links TRBV4-2 to TRBJ1-2, with 7 bases aligning to TRBD1. CDR1 is LGHNA and CDR2 is YNFKEQ in the germline V gene. The V segment lost 0 bases and the J segment 5 bases; nucleotides outside the gene matches: 12. This CDR3 has 17 residues. The CDR3 here is CASSQEPTGPIGYGYTF. The DNA of the CDR3 is TGTGCCAGCAGCCAAGAACCGACAGGGCCAATCGGGTATGGCTACACCTTC.

The J gene is TRBJ2-1, the V gene TRBV19, with 14 bases that match TRBD2. The CDR3 runs to 14 residues. The J segment lost 6 bases and the V segment lost 10 bases, leaving 5 bases of the junction unmatched. Per the germline V gene, CDR1 is LNHDA and CDR2 is SQIVND (reference sequence). The CDR3: CATRLAGGANEQFF. CDR3 nucleotide sequence: TGTGCCACCAGACTAGCGGGGGGGGCCAATGAGCAGTTCTTC.

This sequence joins TRBV9 and TRBJ1-6; no clear D. The CDR3 has 14 residues. Per the germline V gene, CDR1 is SGDLS and CDR2 is YYNGEE. Trimming removed 0 bases at V and 6 bases at J, with 7 bases between. The CDR3 bases are TGTGCCAGCAGCGTAGCTGGACTTAATTCACCCCTCCACTTT. Translating it yields CASSVAGLNSPLHF.

The V call is TRBV7-9, the J call TRBJ1-5, with D maybe TRBD1 (5 bases). CDR3 length: 18 amino acids. With 0 bases removed from V and 6 bases from J, the gap between germline ends came to 21 bases. Germline V lookup: CDR1 SEHNR, CDR2 FQNEAQ (reference sequence). The CDR3 DNA follows: TGTGCCAGCAGCTTAGCGAAGGGGCGCCCAGACGTCCCTCAGCCCCAGCATTTT. Its protein product is CASSLAKGRPDVPQPQHF.

The V and J genes are TRBV3-1 (or the pseudogene TRBV3-2) and TRBJ1-2; D unclear. There are 16 residues in the CDR3. Germline V CDR1 and CDR2: LGHDT, YNNKEL (reference sequence). V dropped 3 bases and J dropped 1 base, with 15 bases sitting between them. The CDR3 loop reads CASSHGPGRDNYGYTF. The CDR3 DNA sequence: TGTGCCAGCAGCCACGGCCCCGGGAGGGATAACTATGGCTACACCTTC.

The chain is built from TRBV5-1 and TRBJ2-7; D is possibly TRBD2 (5 bases). V dropped 7 bases and J dropped 5 bases, with 13 bases sitting between them. CDR1 is SGHRS, CDR2 YFSETQ, per germline. The CDR3 runs to 12 residues. The CDR3 loop reads CASGRDSHEQYF. In nucleotides, the CDR3 is TGCGCCAGCGGACGGGATTCCCACGAGCAGTACTTC.

The chain recombines TRBV7-2 with TRBJ2-1; D unresolved. Germline values: CDR1 SGHTA, CDR2 FQGNSA. V lost 5 bases, J lost 5 bases, and 13 bases lay in between. The CDR3 loop spans 14 amino acids. The CDR3 DNA is TGTGCCAGCAGCCCCGGCAGTGGAGACAATGAGCAGTTCTTC. It is translated as CASSPGSGDNEQFF.

The DNA of the CDR3 is TGTGCCACCAGTGTCGGAGGACTTAGCAATCAGCCCCAGCATTTT. It codes for CATSVGGLSNQPQHF. The gene calls are TRBV24-1 and TRBJ1-5; D is unresolved. Germline CDR1 KGHDR, CDR2 SFDVKD. The CDR3 runs 15 residues. The ends were cut back, 5 bases at V and 0 bases at J, with 10 bases in the middle.

This clone was detected a few times. This chain uses TRBV27 with TRBJ2-7; 7 bases align to TRBD1. Per germline, CDR1 MNHEY and CDR2 SMNVEV (reference sequence). CDR3 length: 15 residues. Trimming removed 4 bases from V and 0 bases from J; junction bases left unmatched: 6. The CDR3 coding sequence is TGTGCCAGCAGTTCCCTGGGACAGAACTCCTACGAGCAGTACTTC. Protein product: CASSSLGQNSYEQYF.